This passage covers 16 T cell receptor beta chains from one sample sequenced in a study of CD8 T cells in ankylosing spondylitis. Regarding the study as a whole: What seemed typical of ankylosing spondylitis blood was a TCR beta motif built from eight highly homologous variants.

Using its own MiXCR run on the 5' RACE reads, TCRdb lists one record per CDR3 protein. This sample has more than 300,000 distinct CDR3 sequences, with less than 10% found just once. Which antigens these TCRs recognize remains unknown. Sequences were obtained from blood, either unsorted or a sorted T cell fraction (not recorded which). These receptors originate from a male donor with ankylosing spondylitis.

This clonotype was seen ten or more times. A junction boundary mismatches the germline segment, possibly from a read error. CDR3 loop: CSVEVLRISLF. CDR3 DNA: TGCAGCGTTGAAGTTTTACGGATTTCGCTCTTC. V and J are TRBV29-1 and TRBJ2-1, with D uncertain. CDR1 and CDR2 (germline): SQVTM, ANQGSEA. The CDR3 totals 11 residues.

This clonotype appeared a few times. The chain is built from TRBV4-3 and TRBJ2-7, with 14 positions matching TRBD2. Germline loops: CDR1 LGHNA, CDR2 YSLEER. The CDR3 contains 18 residues. Unmatched junction bases numbered 10, after V lost 1 base and J lost 5 bases. The CDR3 region is CASSQVVTSGRAFHEQYF. The CDR3, as DNA: TGCGCCAGCAGCCAAGTAGTGACTAGCGGGAGGGCTTTTCACGAGCAGTACTTC.

This clonotype came up a few times. The gene calls are TRBV11-2 and TRBJ2-7, with TRBD2 identical over 8 bases. This CDR3 is 18 amino acids long. The V gene's germline CDR1 is SGHAT and CDR2 FQNNGV. The trim removed 4 bases at V and 2 bases at J, leaving 16 bases unmatched. The CDR3 sequence is CASSYVGSWGGRTYEQYF. CDR3 bases: TGTGCCAGCAGCTACGTGGGGAGTTGGGGCGGGAGGACCTACGAGCAGTACTTC.

J is TRBJ2-3 and V is TRBV5-1; the D gene is possibly TRBD2 (6 bases). Germline CDR1 and CDR2: SGHRS and YFSETQ. V dropped 4 bases and J dropped 2 bases, with 17 bases sitting between them. The CDR3 spans 16 residues. The CDR3 sequence: CASSPGTSRSTDTQYF. The CDR3 nucleotides read TGCGCCAGCAGCCCGGGGACTTCCCGTTCCACAGATACGCAGTATTTT.

Only a few counts were recorded for this clonotype. The CDR3 DNA reads as TGCAGCGGGGGACAGGCGTGGGGCTACGAGCAGTACTTC. This translates into CSGGQAWGYEQYF. The chain couples TRBV29-1 to TRBJ2-7; the match to TRBD1 covers 8 bases. Germline lookup yields CDR1 SQVTM and CDR2 ANQGSEA. This CDR3 is built from 13 residues. V gave up 7 bases and J gave up 3 bases; unmatched junction bases: 8.

This clonotype occurred a few times. The J gene is TRBJ1-4, the V gene TRBV29-1; 7 bases match TRBD1. CDR1 and CDR2 from the germline V gene are SQVTM and ANQGSEA. The CDR3 totals 13 residues. The V segment lost 5 bases and the J segment 8 bases; nucleotides outside the gene matches: 8. The CDR3: CSVQPGGQEKLFF. CDR3 bases: TGCAGCGTTCAACCAGGGGGGCAAGAAAAACTGTTTTTT. Drawing the rest from reference TRBV29-1 and TRBJ1-4, the complete variable domain is SAVISQKPSRDICQRGTSLTIQCQVDSQVTMMFWYRQQPGQSLTLIATANQGSEATYESGFVIDKFPISRPNLTFSTLTVSNMSPEDSSIYLCSVQPGGQEKLFFGSGTQLSVL.

This clonotype was detected a few times. The chain is built from TRBV6-1 and TRBJ2-7; 7 bases are a match to TRBD1. With V trimmed by 7 bases and J by 6 bases, 18 bases remained unmatched. The CDR3 extends over 16 amino acids. The germline gives CDR1 MNHNS, CDR2 SASEGT. CDR3 in amino acids: CASTLRYGTDPGEQYF. The CDR3 DNA follows: TGTGCCAGCACCCTTAGGTACGGGACAGACCCCGGCGAGCAGTACTTC.

This clonotype was seen more than once but under ten times. The V call is TRBV15, the J call TRBJ2-5; weak D call: TRBD2 (7 bases). Germline values: CDR1 LNHNV, CDR2 YYDKDF (reference sequence). CDR3 length: 15 amino acids. V lost 1 base and J lost 2, with 11 bases in between. CDR3 nucleotides: TGTGCCACCAGCAGAGGCGGGGGCATGCAAGAGACCCAGTACTTC. Its protein product is CATSRGGGMQETQYF. Variable domain in full (rest from reference TRBV15 and TRBJ2-5): DAMVIQNPRYQVTQFGKPVTLSCSQTLNHNVMYWYQQKSSQAPKLLFHYYDKDFNNEADTPDNFQSRRPNTSFCFLDIRSPGLGDTAMYLCATSRGGGMQETQYFGPGTRLLVL.

The chain is built from TRBV14 and TRBJ2-7; D gene ambiguous. The ends were cut back, 2 bases at V and 3 bases at J, with 17 bases in the middle. The germline V gene encodes CDR1 SGHDN and CDR2 FVKESK. The CDR3 spans 16 residues. CDR3 in amino acids: CASSQWVNSAYYEQYF. The CDR3 DNA reads TGTGCCAGCAGCCAATGGGTGAACTCGGCTTACTACGAGCAGTACTTC.

The chain combines TRBV9 with TRBJ1-2; the D gene is possibly TRBD1 (5 bases). Germline V CDR1 and CDR2: SGDLS, YYNGEE. Between the trimmed V and J ends, which lost 6 bases and 3 bases, there was a span of 12 bases. The CDR3 has 13 amino acids. The CDR3 loop reads CASTEGTHYGYTF. CDR3 bases: TGTGCCAGCACGGAAGGGACGCACTATGGCTACACCTTC.

The sample holds a few counts of this clonotype. The rearrangement links TRBV10-3 to TRBJ2-7; unclear D gene. V was clipped by 7 bases and J by 3 bases, with 22 bases between them. The CDR3 loop spans 16 amino acids. Germline values: CDR1 ENHRY, CDR2 SYGVKD. CDR3 nucleotide sequence: TGTGCCATCATTGACCAGCCCCGGGTAATGGTCTACGAGCAGTACTTC. This gives the protein CAIIDQPRVMVYEQYF.

This clonotype was picked up a small number of times. The V and J genes are TRBV12-3 or TRBV12-4 and TRBJ2-3, with D possibly TRBD2 on 6 matching bases. The CDR3 spans 16 residues. Trimming pared 4 bases from V and 0 bases from J, leaving 14 bases between. The CDR3 reads CASSSTGTLSTDTQYF. CDR3 bases: TGTGCCAGCAGTTCTACCGGGACTTTGAGCACAGATACGCAGTATTTT.

The J gene is TRBJ1-4, the V gene TRBV4-3; 10 nucleotides match TRBD1. Germline CDR1 reads LGHNA; CDR2 reads YSLEER. The trim removed 1 base at V and 8 bases at J, leaving 10 bases unmatched. The CDR3 loop spans 17 amino acids. Written as DNA, the CDR3 is TGCGCCAGCAGCCAAGGACAGGGGGCGAATGGAGGGGAAAAACTGTTTTTT. This sequence encodes CASSQGQGANGGEKLFF.

The chain couples TRBV4-1 to TRBJ2-4; 9 nucleotides agree with TRBD2. Losses at the gene ends were 3 bases for V and 8 bases for J; bases not matched to a gene: 2. The germline gives CDR1 MGHRA, CDR2 YSYEKL. This CDR3 comprises 13 residues. The CDR3 here is CASSHLAGYIQYF. In nucleotides, the CDR3 is TGCGCCAGCAGCCACCTAGCGGGATACATTCAGTACTTC.

The gene calls are TRBV28 and TRBJ2-7; tentative D call: TRBD1 (6 bases). This CDR3 has 14 residues. Trimming cost V 6 bases and J 3 bases, with 15 bases left between them. Germline lookup yields CDR1 MDHEN and CDR2 SYDVKM. The CDR3 is CASRDVDSNYEQYF. CDR3 DNA: TGTGCCAGCAGGGACGTGGACAGTAACTACGAGCAGTACTTC.

There are many counts of this clonotype. V usage is TRBV4-2 and J usage is TRBJ2-5; 10 nucleotides match TRBD2. The length of the CDR3 is 19 residues. V lost 1 base to trimming and J lost 2 bases; unmatched junction nucleotides: 13. Germline assignment: CDR1 LGHNA and CDR2 YNFKEQ. CDR3 nucleotides: TGTGCCAGCAGCCAAGCCGTCGGGCAGGCTAGCGGGAGACAAGAGACCCAGTACTTC. It yields the protein CASSQAVGQASGRQETQYF.